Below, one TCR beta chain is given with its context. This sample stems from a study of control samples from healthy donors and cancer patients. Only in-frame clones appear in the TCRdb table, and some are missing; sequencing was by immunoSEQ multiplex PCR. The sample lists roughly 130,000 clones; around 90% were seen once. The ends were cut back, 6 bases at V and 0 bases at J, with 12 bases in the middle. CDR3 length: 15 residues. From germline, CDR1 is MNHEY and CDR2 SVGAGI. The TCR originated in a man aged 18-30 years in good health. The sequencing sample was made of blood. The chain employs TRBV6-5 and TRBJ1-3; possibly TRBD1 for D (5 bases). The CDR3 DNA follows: TGTGCCAGCAGAGAGGGGCCTACCTCTGGAAACACCATATATTTT. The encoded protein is CASREGPTSGNTIYF.